A single sample gave rise to the 3 T cell receptor beta chains below, sequenced in a study of technical replicates of blood from several donors (dated by TCRdb to 2015 to 2018). Library preparation employed the immunoSEQ multiplex PCR assay. TCRdb holds this immuneACCESS table with in-frame rearrangements only. Some clones are missing; in checked studies, unresolved V genes explain under half, and the rest has no known cause. For this sample the table gives around 80,000 clones, of which around 94% were detected only once. Of the sample, 0.39% is held by the ten largest clones. The sequenced sample was T cells isolated from PBMCs. The source is a human donor in good health.

The chain employs TRBV6-1 and TRBJ1-2; D gene uncertain. The CDR3 sequence is 14 residues long. The V end was cut by 4 bases, the J end by 0 bases, with 9 bases between. The germline CDR1 and CDR2 sequences are MNHNS and SASEGT. The DNA of the CDR3 is TGTGCCAGCAGTGCACGGGGAGCTAACTATGGCTACACCTTC. This codes for CASSARGANYGYTF.

V usage is TRBV5-1 and J usage is TRBJ2-7, with 7 bases fitting TRBD2. The CDR3 extends over 14 amino acids. CDR1 and CDR2 (germline): SGHRS, YFSETQ. The J segment lost 4 bases and the V segment lost 1 base, leaving 5 bases of the junction unmatched. Here the CDR3 reads CASSLTGTIYEQYF. The CDR3, as DNA: TGCGCCAGCAGCTTGACCGGGACTATTTACGAGCAGTACTTC.

The chain combines TRBV6-1 with TRBJ1-2; D possibly corresponds to TRBD1 (5 bases). Deletions cut 1 base from V and 4 bases from J, with 13 bases between. The CDR3 length is 15 residues. CDR1 is MNHNS and CDR2 is SASEGT in the germline V gene. CDR3 amino acids: CASSEGGAPVYGYTF. Written as DNA, the CDR3 is TGTGCCAGCAGTGAAGGTGGGGCCCCAGTCTATGGCTACACCTTC.